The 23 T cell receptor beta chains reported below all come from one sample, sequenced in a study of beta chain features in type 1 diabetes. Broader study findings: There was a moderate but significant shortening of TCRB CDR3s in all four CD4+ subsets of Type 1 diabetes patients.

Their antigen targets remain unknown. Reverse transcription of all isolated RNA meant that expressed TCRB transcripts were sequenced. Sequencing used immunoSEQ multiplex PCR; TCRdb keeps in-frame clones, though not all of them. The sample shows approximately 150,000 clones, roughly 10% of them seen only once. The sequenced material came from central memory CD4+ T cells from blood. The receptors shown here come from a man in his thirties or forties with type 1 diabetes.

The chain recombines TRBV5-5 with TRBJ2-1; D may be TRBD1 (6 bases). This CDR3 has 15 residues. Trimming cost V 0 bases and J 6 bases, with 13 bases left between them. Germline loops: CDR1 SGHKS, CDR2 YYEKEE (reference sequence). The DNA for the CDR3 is TGTGCCAGCAGCTTGGGGACAGCGTCGAGCAATGAGCAGTTCTTC. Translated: CASSLGTASSNEQFF. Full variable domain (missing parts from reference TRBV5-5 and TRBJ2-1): DAGVTQSPTHLIKTRGQQVTLRCSPISGHKSVSWYQQVLGQGPQFIFQYYEKEERGRGNFPDRFSARQFPNYSSELNVNALLLGDSALYLCASSLGTASSNEQFFGPGTRLTVL.

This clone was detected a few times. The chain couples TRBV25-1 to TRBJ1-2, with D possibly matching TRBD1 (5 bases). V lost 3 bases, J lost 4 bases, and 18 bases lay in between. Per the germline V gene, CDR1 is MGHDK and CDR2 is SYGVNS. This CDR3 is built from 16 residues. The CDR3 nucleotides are TGTGCCAGCAGTGACGCTAATTCGGGGGGATTCTATGGCTACACCTTC. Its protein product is CASSDANSGGFYGYTF.

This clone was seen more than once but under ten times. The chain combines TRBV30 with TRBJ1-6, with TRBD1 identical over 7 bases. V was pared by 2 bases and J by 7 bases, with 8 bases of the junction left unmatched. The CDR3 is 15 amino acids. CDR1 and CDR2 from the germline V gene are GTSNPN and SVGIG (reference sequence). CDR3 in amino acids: CAWSYVDRDNSPLHF. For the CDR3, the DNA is TGTGCCTGGAGTTACGTTGACAGGGACAATTCACCCCTCCACTTT.

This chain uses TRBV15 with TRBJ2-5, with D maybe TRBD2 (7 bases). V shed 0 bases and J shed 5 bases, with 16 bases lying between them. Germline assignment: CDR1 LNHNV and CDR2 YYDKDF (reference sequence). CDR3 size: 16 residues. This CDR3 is CATSRDLGGRGETQYF. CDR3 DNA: TGTGCCACCAGCAGAGATCTAGGGGGGAGGGGTGAGACCCAGTACTTC.

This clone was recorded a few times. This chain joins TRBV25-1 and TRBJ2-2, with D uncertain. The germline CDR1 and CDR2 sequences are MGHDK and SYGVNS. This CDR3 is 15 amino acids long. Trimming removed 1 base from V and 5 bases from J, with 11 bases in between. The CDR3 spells CASSELGRQTGELFF. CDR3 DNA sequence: TGTGCCAGCAGTGAATTGGGCAGACAAACCGGGGAGCTGTTTTTT.

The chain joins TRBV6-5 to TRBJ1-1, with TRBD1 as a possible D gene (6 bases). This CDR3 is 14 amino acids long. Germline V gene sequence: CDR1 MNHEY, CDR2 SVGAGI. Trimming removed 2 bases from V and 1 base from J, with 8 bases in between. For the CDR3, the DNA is TGTGCCAGCAGTTACGGGGGCCAGAACACTGAAGCTTTCTTT. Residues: CASSYGGQNTEAFF.

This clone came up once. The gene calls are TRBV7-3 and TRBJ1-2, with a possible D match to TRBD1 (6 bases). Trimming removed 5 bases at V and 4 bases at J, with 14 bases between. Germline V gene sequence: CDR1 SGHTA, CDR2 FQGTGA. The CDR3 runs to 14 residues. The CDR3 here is CASSPRQDSYGYTF. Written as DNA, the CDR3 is TGTGCCAGCAGCCCAAGACAGGACAGCTATGGCTACACCTTC.

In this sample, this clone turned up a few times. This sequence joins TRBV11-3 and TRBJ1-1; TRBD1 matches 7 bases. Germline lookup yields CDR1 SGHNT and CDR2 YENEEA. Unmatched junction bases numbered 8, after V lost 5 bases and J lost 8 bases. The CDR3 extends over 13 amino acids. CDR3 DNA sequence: TGTGCCAGCAGCCATCACCGGGACAGCGAAGCTTTCTTT. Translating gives CASSHHRDSEAFF.

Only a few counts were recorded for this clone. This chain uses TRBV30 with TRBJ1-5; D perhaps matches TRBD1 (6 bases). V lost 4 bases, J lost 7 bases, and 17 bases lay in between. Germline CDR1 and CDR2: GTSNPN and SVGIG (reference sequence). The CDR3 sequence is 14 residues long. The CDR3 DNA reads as TGTGCCTGGACCCCACAGGGTCGAGGACAGCCCCAGCATTTT. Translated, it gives CAWTPQGRGQPQHF.

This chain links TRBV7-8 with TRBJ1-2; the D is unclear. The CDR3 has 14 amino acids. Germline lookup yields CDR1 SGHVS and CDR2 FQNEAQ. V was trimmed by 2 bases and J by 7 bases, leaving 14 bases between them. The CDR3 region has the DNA TGTGCCAGCAGCTTAAGCAGCAGAGGAGGTGGCTACACCTTC. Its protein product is CASSLSSRGGGYTF.

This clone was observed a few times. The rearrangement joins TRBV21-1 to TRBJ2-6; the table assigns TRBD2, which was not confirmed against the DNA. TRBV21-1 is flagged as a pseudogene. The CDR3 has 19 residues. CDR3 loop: CASSNPEGRGSAGANVLTF. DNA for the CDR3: TGTGCCAGCAGCAACCCGGAGGGGAGAGGGTCCGCTGGGGCCAACGTCCTGACTTTC.

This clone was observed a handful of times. CDR3 region: CASKPGDTDTQYF. CDR3 DNA: TGTGCCAGCAAGCCGGGTGACACAGATACGCAGTATTTT. The V call is TRBV2, the J call TRBJ2-3; D is uncertain. This CDR3 region has 13 residues. Trimming took off 7 bases at V and 2 bases at J, with 10 bases between the two ends. The germline V gene encodes CDR1 SNHLY and CDR2 FYNNEI.

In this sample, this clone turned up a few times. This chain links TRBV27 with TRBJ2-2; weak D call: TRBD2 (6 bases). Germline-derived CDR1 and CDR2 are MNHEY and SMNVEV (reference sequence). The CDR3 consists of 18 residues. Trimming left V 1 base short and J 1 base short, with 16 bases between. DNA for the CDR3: TGTGCCAGCAGTTTATATTGGGACTCAGGCTGGAACACCGGGGAGCTGTTTTTT. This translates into CASSLYWDSGWNTGELFF.

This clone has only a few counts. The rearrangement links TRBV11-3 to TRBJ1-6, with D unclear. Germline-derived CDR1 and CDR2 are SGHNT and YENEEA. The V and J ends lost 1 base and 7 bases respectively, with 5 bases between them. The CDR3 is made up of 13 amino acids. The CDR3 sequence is CASSLVGNSPLHF. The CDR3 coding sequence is TGTGCCAGCAGCTTAGTCGGGAATTCACCCCTCCACTTT.

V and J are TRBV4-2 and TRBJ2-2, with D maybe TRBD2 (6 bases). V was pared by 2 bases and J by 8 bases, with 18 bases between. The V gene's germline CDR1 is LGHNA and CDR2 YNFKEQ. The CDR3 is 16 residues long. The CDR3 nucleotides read TGTGCCAGCAGCCAATCATCAATGGAGGGCACGGGGGAGCTGTTTTTT. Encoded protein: CASSQSSMEGTGELFF.

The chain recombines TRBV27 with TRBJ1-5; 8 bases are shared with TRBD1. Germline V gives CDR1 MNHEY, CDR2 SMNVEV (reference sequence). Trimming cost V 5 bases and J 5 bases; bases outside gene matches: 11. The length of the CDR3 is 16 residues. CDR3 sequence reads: CASSQSDRVSHQPQHF. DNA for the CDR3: TGTGCCAGCAGTCAGTCGGACAGGGTATCACATCAGCCCCAGCATTTT.

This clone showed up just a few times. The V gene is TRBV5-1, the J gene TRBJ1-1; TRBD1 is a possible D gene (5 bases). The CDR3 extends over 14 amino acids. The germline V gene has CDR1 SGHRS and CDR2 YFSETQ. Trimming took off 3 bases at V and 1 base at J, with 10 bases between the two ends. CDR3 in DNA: TGCGCCAGCAGCTCCTTTGGACAGAACACTGAAGCTTTCTTT. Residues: CASSSFGQNTEAFF.

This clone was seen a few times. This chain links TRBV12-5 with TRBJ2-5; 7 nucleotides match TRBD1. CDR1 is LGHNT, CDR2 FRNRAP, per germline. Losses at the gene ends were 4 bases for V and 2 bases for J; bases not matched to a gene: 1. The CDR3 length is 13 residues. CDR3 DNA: TGTGCTAGTGGTTCGGGACAGCAAGAGACCCAGTACTTC. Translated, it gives CASGSGQQETQYF.

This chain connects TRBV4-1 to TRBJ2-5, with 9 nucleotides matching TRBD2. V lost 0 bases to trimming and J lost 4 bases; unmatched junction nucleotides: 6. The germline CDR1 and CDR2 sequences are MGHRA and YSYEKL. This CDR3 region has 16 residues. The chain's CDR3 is CASSQEGGGALETQYF. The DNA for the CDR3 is TGCGCCAGCAGCCAAGAGGGCGGGGGGGCCCTAGAGACCCAGTACTTC.

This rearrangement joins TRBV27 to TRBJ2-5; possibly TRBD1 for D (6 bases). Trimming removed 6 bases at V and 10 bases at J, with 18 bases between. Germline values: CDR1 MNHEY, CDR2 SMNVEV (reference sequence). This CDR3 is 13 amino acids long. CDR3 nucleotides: TGTGCCAGCAGCAGGGACACCGGCCAACTCCAGTACTTC. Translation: CASSRDTGQLQYF.

The CDR3 nucleotides are TGCAGCGCCCTACGAGGGGGTGGCGGCTACACCTTC. Translation: CSALRGGGGYTF. The chain uses TRBV29-1 and TRBJ1-2; tentative D call: TRBD1 (6 bases). The CDR3 length is 12 residues. V dropped 7 bases and J dropped 8 bases, with 17 bases sitting between them. Germline V CDR1 and CDR2: SQVTM, ANQGSEA.

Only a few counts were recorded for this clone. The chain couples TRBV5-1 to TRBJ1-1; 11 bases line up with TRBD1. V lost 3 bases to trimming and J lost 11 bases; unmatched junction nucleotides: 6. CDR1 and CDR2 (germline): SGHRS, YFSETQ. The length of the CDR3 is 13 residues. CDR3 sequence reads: CASSSGQGAGAFF. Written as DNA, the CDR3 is TGCGCCAGCAGCTCCGGACAGGGGGCGGGGGCTTTCTTT.

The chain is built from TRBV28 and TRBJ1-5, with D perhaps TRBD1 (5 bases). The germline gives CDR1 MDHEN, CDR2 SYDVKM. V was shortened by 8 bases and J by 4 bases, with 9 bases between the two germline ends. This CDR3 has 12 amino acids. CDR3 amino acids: CASARGNQPQHF. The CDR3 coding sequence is TGTGCCAGCGCTAGGGGAAATCAGCCCCAGCATTTT.